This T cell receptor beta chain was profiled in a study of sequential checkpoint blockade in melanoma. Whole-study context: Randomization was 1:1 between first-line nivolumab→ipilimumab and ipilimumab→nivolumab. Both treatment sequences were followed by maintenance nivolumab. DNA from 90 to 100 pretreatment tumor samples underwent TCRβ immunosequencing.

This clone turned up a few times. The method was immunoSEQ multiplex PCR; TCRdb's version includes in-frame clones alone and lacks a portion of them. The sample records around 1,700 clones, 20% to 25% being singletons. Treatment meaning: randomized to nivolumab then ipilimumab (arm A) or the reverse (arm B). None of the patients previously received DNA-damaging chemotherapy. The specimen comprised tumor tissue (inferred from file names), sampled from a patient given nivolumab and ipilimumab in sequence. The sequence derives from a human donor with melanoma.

The CDR3 reads CASSYRLAGGYEQYF. In DNA form, the CDR3 reads TGTGCCAGCAGCTACAGACTAGCGGGGGGATACGAGCAGTACTTC. The chain recombines TRBV11-3 with TRBJ2-7; TRBD2 aligns across 13 bases. CDR3 size: 15 residues. Germline V gene data show CDR1 as SGHNT and CDR2 as YENEEA. Trimming at V came to 4 bases and at J to 4 bases, leaving 4 bases not matched to a gene.